These T cell receptor beta chains were read from a single sample in a study of blood T cell repertoires in COVID-19. The table came from immunoSEQ multiplex PCR; TCRdb's copy has only in-frame clones and leaves some out. The sample includes 130,000 to 150,000 clones, over 80% of them seen just once. Material: peripheral blood. The receptors were gathered from a man aged 50-60 years who had recovered from COVID-19. CDR3s include the opening cysteine and the closing phenylalanine or tryptophan.

CDR3 length | J gene | V gene | CDR3 protein
15 | TRBJ1-2 | TRBV4-3 | CASSQEAGMSYGYTF
17 | TRBJ1-1 | TRBV2 | CASSEPDRQEWNTEAFF
15 | TRBJ2-1 | TRBV15 | CATRRLAGRYNEQFF
16 | TRBJ2-3 | TRBV2 | CASRRLAGGSTDTQYF
14 | TRBJ1-1 | TRBV10-3 | CAISENKGGTEAFF
15 | TRBJ2-1 | TRBV29-1 | CSVEVAGGRYNEQFF
14 | TRBJ2-1 | TRBV2 | CASTTGGINNEQFF
16 | TRBJ2-5 | TRBV4-2 | CASSQGGTGYQETQYF
13 | TRBJ1-1 | TRBV10-1 | CASSESGGTEAFF
15 | TRBJ1-2 | TRBV5-4 | CASSLEPDRGYGYTF
13 | TRBJ1-3 | TRBV20-1 | CSASQTLETPYIF
16 | TRBJ2-3 | TRBV5-1 | CASSSTGVVGADTQYF
19 | TRBJ2-3 | TRBV7-2 | CASSLVGTSGGAGTDTQYF
15 | TRBJ2-5 | TRBV5-4 | CASSPRTRGEETQYF
15 | TRBJ1-2 | TRBV5-1 | CASSPEGQGAYGYTF
11 | TRBJ1-1 | TRBV6-5 | CASRRTSEAFF
14 | TRBJ2-3 | TRBV4-2 | CASSPGTSADTQYF
15 | TRBJ1-4 | TRBV9 | CASSVDLQNNEKLFF
14 | TRBJ1-2 | TRBV4-2 | CASSRGTGGYGYTF
13 | TRBJ2-5 | TRBV19 | CASGQGFKETQYF
14 | TRBJ1-2 | TRBV7-8 | CASSPHEVDYGYTF
15 | TRBJ1-2 | TRBV19 | CASSRQGGGWYGYTF
15 | TRBJ2-7 | TRBV5-4 | CASSLSGPSSYEQYF
17 | TRBJ2-7 | TRBV28 | CASSLIQPGQGSDEQYF
15 | TRBJ1-3 | TRBV6-5 | CASSPPGQGRNTIYF
13 | TRBJ2-7 | TRBV6-5 | CASTTEDSIKQYF
13 | TRBJ1-5 | TRBV9 | CASSVREGQPQHF
13 | TRBJ1-1 | TRBV10-3 | CAISIQGTTEAFF
15 | TRBJ1-1 | TRBV5-1 | CASSVTQGANTEAFF
19 | TRBJ2-4 | TRBV19 | CASSPRTGGWLESKNIQYF
15 | TRBJ1-6 | TRBV30 | CAWSAGTGIYSPLHF
13 | TRBJ1-2 | TRBV2 | CASTLTPSYGYTF